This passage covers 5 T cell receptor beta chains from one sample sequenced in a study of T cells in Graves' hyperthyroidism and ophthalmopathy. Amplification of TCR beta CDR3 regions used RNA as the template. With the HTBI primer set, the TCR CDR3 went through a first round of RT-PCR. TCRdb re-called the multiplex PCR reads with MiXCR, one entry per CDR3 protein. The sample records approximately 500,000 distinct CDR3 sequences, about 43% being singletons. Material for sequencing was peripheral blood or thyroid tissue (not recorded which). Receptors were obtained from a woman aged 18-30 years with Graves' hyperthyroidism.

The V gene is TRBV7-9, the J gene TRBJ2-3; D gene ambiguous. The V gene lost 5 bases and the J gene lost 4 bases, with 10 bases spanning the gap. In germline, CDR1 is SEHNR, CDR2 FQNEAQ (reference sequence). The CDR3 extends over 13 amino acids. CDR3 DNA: TGTGCCAGCAGCAGCCTCCCAGCAGATACGCAGTATTTT. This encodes CASSSLPADTQYF.

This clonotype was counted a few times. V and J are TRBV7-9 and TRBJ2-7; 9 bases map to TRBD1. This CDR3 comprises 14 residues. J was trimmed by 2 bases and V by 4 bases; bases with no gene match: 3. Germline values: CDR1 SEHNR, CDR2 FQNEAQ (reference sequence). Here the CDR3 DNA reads TGTGCCAGCAGCTCTGACAGGGGGACCTACGAGCAGTACTTC. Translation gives CASSSDRGTYEQYF.

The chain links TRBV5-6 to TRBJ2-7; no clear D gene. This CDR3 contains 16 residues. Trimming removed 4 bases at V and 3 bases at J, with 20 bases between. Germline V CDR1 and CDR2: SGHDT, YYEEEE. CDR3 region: CASSTLGGWVSYEQYF. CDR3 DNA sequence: TGTGCCAGCAGCACCTTGGGTGGATGGGTGAGCTACGAGCAGTACTTC.

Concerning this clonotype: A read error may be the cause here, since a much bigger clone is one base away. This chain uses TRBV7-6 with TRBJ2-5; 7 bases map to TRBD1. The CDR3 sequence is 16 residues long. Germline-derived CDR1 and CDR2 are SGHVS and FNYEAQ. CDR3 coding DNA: TGTGCCAGCAGCTTCCCGCTGGGACAGAACCAAGAGGCCCAGTACTTC. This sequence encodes CASSFPLGQNQEAQYF.

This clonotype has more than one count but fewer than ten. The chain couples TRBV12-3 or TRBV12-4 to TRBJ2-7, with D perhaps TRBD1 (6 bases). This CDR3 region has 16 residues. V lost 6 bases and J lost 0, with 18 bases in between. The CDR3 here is CASSQGIGGFSYEQYF. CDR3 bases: TGTGCCAGCAGCCAAGGAATAGGGGGATTCTCCTACGAGCAGTACTTC.